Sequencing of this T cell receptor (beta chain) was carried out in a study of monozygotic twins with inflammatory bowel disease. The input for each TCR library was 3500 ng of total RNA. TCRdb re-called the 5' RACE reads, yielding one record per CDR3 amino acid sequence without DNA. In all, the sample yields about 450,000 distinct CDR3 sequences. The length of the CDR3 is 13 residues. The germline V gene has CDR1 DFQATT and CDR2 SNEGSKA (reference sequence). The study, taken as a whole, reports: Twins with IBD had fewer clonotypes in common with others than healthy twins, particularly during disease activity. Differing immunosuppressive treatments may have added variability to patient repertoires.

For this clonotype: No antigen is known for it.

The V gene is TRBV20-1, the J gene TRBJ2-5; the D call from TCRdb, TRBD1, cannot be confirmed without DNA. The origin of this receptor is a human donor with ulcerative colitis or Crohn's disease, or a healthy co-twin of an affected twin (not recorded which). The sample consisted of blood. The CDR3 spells CSAPRPGQETQYF.